The source of this T cell receptor beta chain is a study of blood T cells in healthy people across ages. Through a sample-barcoded 5' primer and a J-beta primer mix, a second PCR was run for about 6 to 11 cycles. TCRdb re-called the 5' RACE reads through MiXCR, storing one row per CDR3 protein. The repertoire holds about 970,000 distinct CDR3 sequences, with roughly half as singletons. Sequencing was performed on blood. The clonotype comes from an older woman in good health.

The CDR3 DNA follows: TGCAGCGGAAGACTAGCGGGCCGTAAATGGGGAAACAATGAGCAGTACTTC. Translating gives CSGRLAGRKWGNNEQYF. The rearrangement joins TRBV29-1 to TRBJ2-5; 10 bases align to TRBD2. The CDR3 totals 17 residues. The germline CDR1 and CDR2 sequences are SQVTM and ANQGSEA. Unmatched junction bases numbered 25, after V lost 7 bases and J lost 11 bases. The complete variable domain, with remaining parts taken from reference TRBV29-1 and TRBJ2-5, reads SAVISQKPSRDICQRGTSLTIQCQVDSQVTMMFWYRQQPGQSLTLIATANQGSEATYESGFVIDKFPISRPNLTFSTLTVSNMSPEDSSIYLCSGRLAGRKWGNNEQYFGPGTRLLVL.